This TCR beta chain was captured in a study of cytotoxic CD8 clonotypes in ibrutinib-treated CLL. The V end was cut by 8 bases, the J end by 8 bases, with 7 bases between. The CDR3 sequence is 10 residues long. Germline V CDR1 and CDR2: MDHEN, SYDVKM. Overall study results and limits: At ibrutinib response, clonality increased, and at progression it declined back toward baseline. While tracking circulating CD8+ T-cell counts, baseline clonality exceeded that of age-matched healthy donors.

About this clone: Antigen: not known.

Depths of 1 in 200,000 to 1 in 1 million T cells were the sequencing target. The repertoire was sequenced with immunoSEQ multiplex PCR; TCRdb's copy has only in-frame clones and lacks some. Altogether some 150,000 clones are present, 77% being singletons, with the ten largest covering under 35%. The sequence came from a human donor with chronic lymphocytic leukemia. Source: PBMCs, taken after 12 months of ibrutinib treatment. The V gene is TRBV28, the J gene TRBJ2-1; no clear D. This CDR3 is CASSHYEQFF. CDR3 bases: TGTGCCAGCTCACATTATGAGCAGTTCTTC. Combining the CDR3 with reference TRBV28 and TRBJ2-1 gives the whole variable domain DVKVTQSSRYLVKRTGEKVFLECVQDMDHENMFWYRQDPGLGLRLIYFSYDVKMKEKGDIPEGYSVSREKKERFSLILESASTNQTSMYLCASSHYEQFFGPGTRLTVL.